This T cell receptor beta chain was found in a study of blood T cell repertoires in COVID-19. Study in general: Specimens from acute and convalescent COVID-19 originated in the United States, Italy and Spain. PBMCs, B-cell-depleted T cells, or T cells provided the cDNA or gDNA that made up the material.

Germline V gene lookup returns CDR1 KGHSY and CDR2 FQNENV. The V gene end was trimmed by 0 bases and the J gene end by 4 bases; junction bases not matched to a gene: 7. CDR3 length: 17 amino acids. Original processing notes: How many nucleated cells were present was estimated from reference gene primer amplification. TCRdb's copy holds only in-frame clones and misses some; the assay was immunoSEQ multiplex PCR. V, J and clone size reflect that table, while D and trimming were determined from the DNA. The sample has about 90,000 clones; approximately 90% are singletons. Source material: peripheral blood. The receptor comes from a human donor with active COVID-19. The donor label of this sample is uncertain. This chain uses TRBV16 with TRBJ1-5, with 9 bases identical to TRBD1. CDR3 nucleotides: TGTGCCAGCAGCCAATCTACAGGGGGCCCCAAGAATCAGCCCCAGCATTTT. The encoded protein is CASSQSTGGPKNQPQHF.